Listed below are T cell receptor beta chains from one sample, sequenced in a study of blood T cells in healthy people across ages. Via MiXCR, TCRdb re-called the 5' RACE reads, giving one row per CDR3 protein. Among 550,000 to 750,000 distinct CDR3 sequences, under 25% were seen once, and the ten largest hold 3.5% to 4%. What was sequenced was blood. These receptors were obtained from a man between 65 and 79 years old in good health. The CDR3 runs from the conserved cysteine through the conserved F or W. D genes are given only for firm matches. Clone sizes are given selectively: once, few, many, or a class where the clone is expanded.

TRBV3-1	few	14	TRBD2	TRBJ2-7	CASSGASGPYEQYF	TGTGCCAGCAGCGGGGCTAGCGGTCCCTACGAGCAGTACTTC
TRBV20-1	-	15	TRBD2	TRBJ2-1	CSARDQSGGSNEQFF	TGCAGTGCTAGAGATCAGTCGGGAGGGTCTAATGAGCAGTTCTTC
TRBV5-1	-	15	-	TRBJ2-5	CASSRGTVEGETQYF	TGCGCCAGCAGCCGGGGGACAGTGGAGGGGGAGACCCAGTACTTC
TRBV12-3/TRBV12-4	-	15	-	TRBJ1-2	CASSGNPTGSGGYTF	TGTGCCAGCAGTGGCAACCCCACGGGGTCTGGTGGCTACACCTTC
TRBV29-1	many	12	-	TRBJ2-3	CSVEETGNTQYF	TGCAGCGTTGAAGAGACTGGAAATACGCAGTATTTT
TRBV29-1	few	16	TRBD2	TRBJ2-5	CSVEGGTSGFQETQYF	TGCAGCGTTGAAGGCGGGACTAGCGGATTCCAAGAGACCCAGTACTTC
TRBV28	-	12	-	TRBJ1-2	CASNTGSYGYTF	TGTGCCAGCAATACCGGGAGCTATGGCTACACCTTC
TRBV20-1	-	12	TRBD1	TRBJ1-2	CSAAGTVFGYTF	TGCAGTGCTGCCGGGACAGTTTTTGGCTACACCTTC
TRBV20-1	few	14	TRBD2	TRBJ2-7	CSAGTSGIGGEQYF	TGCAGCGCCGGGACTAGCGGGATCGGGGGCGAGCAGTACTTC
TRBV6-5	few	13	-	TRBJ2-5	CASSKGIQETQYF	TGTGCCAGCAGTAAAGGGATCCAAGAGACCCAGTACTTC
TRBV29-1	many	14	-	TRBJ2-3	CSVSWGVSTDTQYF	TGCAGCGTTTCCTGGGGCGTTAGCACAGATACGCAGTATTTT
TRBV12-3/TRBV12-4	-	13	-	TRBJ1-6	CASSPYGNSPLHF	TGTGCCAGCAGTCCTTACGGGAATTCACCCCTCCACTTT
TRBV5-1	few	12	-	TRBJ1-1	CASSLAVGEAFF	TGCGCCAGCAGCTTGGCTGTCGGGGAAGCTTTCTTT
TRBV20-1	-	14	-	TRBJ2-3	CSALVGGATDTQYF	TGCAGTGCCCTGGTTGGGGGAGCGACAGATACGCAGTATTTT
TRBV7-3	many	13	-	TRBJ2-2	CASSFQGTGELFF	TGTGCCAGCAGCTTTCAGGGGACCGGGGAGCTGTTTTTT
TRBV7-9	-	17	TRBD2	TRBJ2-1	CASSLPSAGVPDNEQFF	TGTGCCAGCAGCCTCCCATCAGCGGGAGTGCCCGACAATGAGCAGTTCTTC
TRBV14	many	15	-	TRBJ2-5	CASSQDEDTTREQYF	TGTGCCAGCAGCCAAGACGAGGACACAACAAGGGAGCAGTACTTC
TRBV19	-	16	TRBD1	TRBJ2-2	CASSKGQGVGTGELFF	TGTGCCAGTAGCAAAGGACAGGGGGTCGGCACCGGGGAGCTGTTTTTT
TRBV9	few	14	TRBD1	TRBJ2-5	CASSVDQGAREQYF	TGTGCCAGCAGCGTAGATCAGGGGGCGCGAGAGCAGTACTTC
TRBV15	-	14	-	TRBJ2-1	CATSREEVDNEQFF	TGTGCCACCAGCAGAGAGGAAGTGGACAATGAGCAGTTCTTC
TRBV20-1	-	13	TRBD2	TRBJ2-5	CSARLAGTETQYF	TGCAGTGCTCGGCTAGCGGGAACAGAGACCCAGTACTTC
TRBV6-2/TRBV6-3	-	15	-	TRBJ2-7	CASSWRSSEDSEQYF	TGTGCCAGCAGTTGGCGGTCGTCAGAGGACTCCGAGCAGTACTTC
TRBV7-2	once	17	TRBD2	TRBJ2-2	CASGLAGTSLNTGELFF	TGTGCCAGCGGCTTAGCGGGGACTAGCCTGAACACCGGGGAGCTGTTTTTT
TRBV28	-	14	-	TRBJ2-5	CASSGSGGKETQYF	TGTGCCAGCAGTGGGTCAGGCGGGAAGGAGACCCAGTACTTC
TRBV29-1	few	14	-	TRBJ2-3	CSVSGGGAPDTQYF	TGCAGCGTTTCGGGCGGCGGGGCACCAGATACGCAGTATTTT
TRBV7-8	few	16	-	TRBJ1-4	CASSRVARALDEKLFF	TGTGCCAGCAGCCGGGTGGCTAGGGCTTTGGATGAAAAACTGTTTTTT
TRBV7-9	-	15	TRBD1	TRBJ1-1	CARSLSWTGGTEAFF	TGTGCCCGCAGCTTATCCTGGACAGGGGGCACTGAAGCTTTCTTT
TRBV18	few	15	-	TRBJ2-2	CASSPLRGNTGELFF	TGTGCCAGCTCACCATTAAGGGGGAACACCGGGGAGCTGTTTTTT
TRBV5-1	many	12	-	TRBJ2-7	CASSLVGEEQYF	TGCGCCAGCAGCTTGGTAGGGGAAGAGCAGTACTTC
TRBV20-1	few	15	-	TRBJ2-3	CSARDGTEGTDTQYF	TGCAGTGCTAGAGATGGCACTGAGGGCACAGATACGCAGTATTTT
TRBV7-2	-	15	-	TRBJ1-5	CASSPGLYSNQPQHF	TGTGCCAGCAGCCCGGGACTGTATAGCAATCAGCCCCAGCATTTT
TRBV7-2	-	14	-	TRBJ2-7	CASSYRDASYEQYF	TGTGCCAGCAGCTACCGGGACGCCTCCTACGAGCAGTACTTC
TRBV7-2	-	15	-	TRBJ2-2	CASSPDSTPTGELFF	TGTGCCAGCAGCCCCGATTCTACGCCTACCGGGGAGCTGTTTTTT
TRBV19	few	12	-	TRBJ2-7	CASRRGVDEQYF	TGTGCCAGTAGGAGGGGTGTGGACGAGCAGTACTTC
TRBV6-6	few	14	-	TRBJ1-5	CASKDSIRDQPQHF	TGTGCCAGCAAAGACAGCATTAGGGATCAGCCCCAGCATTTT
TRBV25-1	many	15	-	TRBJ2-3	CASSAGTLLTDTQYF	TGTGCCAGCAGTGCCGGGACCCTCCTCACAGATACGCAGTATTTT